This T cell receptor (beta chain) derives from a study of tumor and adjacent non-tumor tissue in lung cancer. Three rounds of nested PCR, following a modified ARM-PCR protocol, produced the TCRbeta library. TCRdb recomputed calls from the multiplex PCR reads with MiXCR, one row per CDR3 protein. The table lists over 60,000 distinct CDR3 sequences, around 75% of them singletons, with about 14% in the top ten. The CDR3 contains 13 residues. V was shortened by 9 bases and J by 5 bases, with 13 bases between the two germline ends. RNA was extracted from bulk tissue without any cell sorting. This clonotype originated in a woman aged 50 to 60 with non-small cell lung cancer. V and J are TRBV23-1 and TRBJ1-4; no definite D call. TRBV23-1 is annotated as an ORF whose role is uncertain. Source material: lung tumor tissue. The CDR3: CARSRTQNEKLFF. The CDR3 nucleotides are TGCGCCAGGAGCCGTACACAAAATGAAAAACTGTTTTTT.